This T cell receptor (beta chain) was obtained from a study of OX40 agonist ivuxolimab in advanced cancers. Study as a whole: The study gave patients intravenous ivuxolimab at 0.01 to 10 mg/kg every 2 weeks.

Germline V gene data show CDR1 as SGHRS and CDR2 as YFSETQ. This CDR3 comprises 14 residues. With 5 bases removed from V and 4 bases from J, the gap between germline ends came to 15 bases. This clone showed up just a few times. Measured with immunoSEQ multiplex PCR; TCRdb has only the in-frame clones, and not every one. The table records around 69,000 clones, approximately 86% of them present only once. The sequence came from an adult with an advanced solid tumor such as melanoma, head and neck, liver or kidney cancer. The rearrangement joins TRBV5-1 to TRBJ1-1; TRBD1 is a possible D gene (5 bases). Specimen: CD4+ or CD8+ T cells sorted from blood, collected in a trial of the OX40 agonist ivuxolimab. The DNA of the CDR3 is TGCGCCAGCAGGATTACAGGTTTAGGCACTGAAGCTTTCTTT. This codes for CASRITGLGTEAFF.